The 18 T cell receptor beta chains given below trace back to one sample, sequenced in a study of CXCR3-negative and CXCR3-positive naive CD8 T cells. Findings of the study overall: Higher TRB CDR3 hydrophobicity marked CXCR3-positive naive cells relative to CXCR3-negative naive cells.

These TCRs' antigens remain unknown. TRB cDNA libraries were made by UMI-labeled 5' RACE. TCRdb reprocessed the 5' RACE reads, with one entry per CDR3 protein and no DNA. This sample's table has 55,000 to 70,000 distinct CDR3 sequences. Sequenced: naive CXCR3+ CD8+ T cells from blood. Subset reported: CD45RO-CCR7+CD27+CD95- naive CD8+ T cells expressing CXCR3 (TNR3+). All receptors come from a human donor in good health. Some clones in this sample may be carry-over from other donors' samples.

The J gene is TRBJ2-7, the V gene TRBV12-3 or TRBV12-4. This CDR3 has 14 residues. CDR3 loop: CASSLAGLSYEQYF.

CDR3 region: CASSQDAGTHNEQFF. The V gene is TRBV4-3, the J gene TRBJ2-1; TCRdb's D call, TRBD1, is unchecked because there is no DNA. The V gene's germline CDR1 is LGHNA and CDR2 YSLEER. This CDR3 is built from 15 residues.

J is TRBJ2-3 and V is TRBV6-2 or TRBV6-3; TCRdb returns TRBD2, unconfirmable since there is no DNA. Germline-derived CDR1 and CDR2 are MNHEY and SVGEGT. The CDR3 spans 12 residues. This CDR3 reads CASTTPRDTQYF.

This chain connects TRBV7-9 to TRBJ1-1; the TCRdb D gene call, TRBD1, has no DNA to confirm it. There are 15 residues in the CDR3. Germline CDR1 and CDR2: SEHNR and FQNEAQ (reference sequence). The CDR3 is CASSLIPGQGSEAFF.

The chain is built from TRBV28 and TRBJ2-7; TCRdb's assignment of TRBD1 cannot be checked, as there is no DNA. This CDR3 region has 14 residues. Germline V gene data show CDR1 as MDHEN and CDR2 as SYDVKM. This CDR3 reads CASSLSGVSYEQYF.

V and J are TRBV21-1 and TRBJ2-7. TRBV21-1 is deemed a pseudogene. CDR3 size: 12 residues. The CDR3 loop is CASSKLDYEQYF.

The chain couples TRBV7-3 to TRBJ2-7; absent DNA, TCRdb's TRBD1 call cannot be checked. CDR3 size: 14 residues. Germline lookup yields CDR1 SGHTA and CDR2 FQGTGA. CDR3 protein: CASSLTVGGHEQYF. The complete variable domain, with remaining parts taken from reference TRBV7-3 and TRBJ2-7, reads GAGVSQTPSNKVTEKGKYVELRCDPISGHTALYWYRQSLGQGPEFLIYFQGTGAADDSGLPNDRFFAVRPEGSVSTLKIQRTERGDSAVYLCASSLTVGGHEQYFGPGTRLTVT.

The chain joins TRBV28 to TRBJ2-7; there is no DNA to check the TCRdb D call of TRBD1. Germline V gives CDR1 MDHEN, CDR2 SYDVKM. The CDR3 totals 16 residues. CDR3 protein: CASTDNGARGAYEQYF.

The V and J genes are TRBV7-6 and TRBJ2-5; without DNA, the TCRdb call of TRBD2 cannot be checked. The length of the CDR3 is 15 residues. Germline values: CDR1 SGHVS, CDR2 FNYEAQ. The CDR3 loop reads CASSPRWGPQETQYF.

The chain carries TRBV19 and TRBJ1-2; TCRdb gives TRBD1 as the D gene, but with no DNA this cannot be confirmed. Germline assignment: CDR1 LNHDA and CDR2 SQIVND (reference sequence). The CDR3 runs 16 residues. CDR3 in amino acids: CASSTLDRPANYGYTF.

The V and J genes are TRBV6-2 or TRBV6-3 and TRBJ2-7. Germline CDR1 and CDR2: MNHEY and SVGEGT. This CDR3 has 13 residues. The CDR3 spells CASSYSFGSEQYF.

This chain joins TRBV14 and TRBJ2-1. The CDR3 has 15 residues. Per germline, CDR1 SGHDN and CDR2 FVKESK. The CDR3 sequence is CASSQDPSSYNEQFF.

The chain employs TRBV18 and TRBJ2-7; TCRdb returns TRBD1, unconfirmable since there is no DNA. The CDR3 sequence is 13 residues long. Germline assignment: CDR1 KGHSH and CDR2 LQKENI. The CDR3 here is CASSPPNRDEQYF.

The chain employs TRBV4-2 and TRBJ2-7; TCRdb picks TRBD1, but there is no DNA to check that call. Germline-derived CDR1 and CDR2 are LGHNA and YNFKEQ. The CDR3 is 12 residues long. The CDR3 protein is CASHGGGSEQYF.

The CDR3 region is CASSLDLALNKNIQYF. The rearrangement uses TRBV5-1 and TRBJ2-4; TCRdb designates TRBD2, a call that cannot be tested without DNA. CDR1 is SGHRS and CDR2 is YFSETQ in the germline V gene. This CDR3 contains 16 residues.

The CDR3 protein is CASSYIQGGTGELFF. The chain joins TRBV6-2 or TRBV6-3 to TRBJ2-2; TCRdb gives TRBD1 as the D gene, but with no DNA this cannot be confirmed. CDR3 size: 15 residues. Germline CDR1 reads MNHEY; CDR2 reads SVGEGT.

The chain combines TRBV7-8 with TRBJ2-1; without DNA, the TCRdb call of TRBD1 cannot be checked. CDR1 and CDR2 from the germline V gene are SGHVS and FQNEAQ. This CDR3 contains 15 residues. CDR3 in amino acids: CASSVGDTYYNEQFF.

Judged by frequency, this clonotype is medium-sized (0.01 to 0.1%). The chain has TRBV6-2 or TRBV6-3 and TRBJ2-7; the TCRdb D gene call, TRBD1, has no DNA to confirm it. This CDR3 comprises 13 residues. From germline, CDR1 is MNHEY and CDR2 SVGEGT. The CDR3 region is CASRGDSLYEQYF.